This paragraph covers one T cell receptor beta chain sequence. Study members were between about 18 and 89 years old and lived in approximately 25 US regions. Grouping used clinical history reported by participants in a survey and questionnaire. This record belongs to a study of blood T cell repertoires in COVID-19. At the level of the study: T cells, B-cell-depleted T cells, or PBMCs provided the cDNA or gDNA that served as material.

Trimming removed 3 bases at V and 7 bases at J, with 10 bases between. This CDR3 is 12 amino acids long. The V gene's germline CDR1 is SGDLS and CDR2 YYNGEE. Authors' processing steps: Amplification with reference gene primers provided the estimates of nucleated cell counts. The table came from immunoSEQ multiplex PCR; TCRdb's copy has only in-frame clones and leaves some out. That table supplies the V and J calls and clone size; D and trimming were determined from the DNA. There are under 300,000 clones in the sample; 70% to 90% occur only once, and 0.8% to 1% lies in the top ten. The chain employs TRBV9 and TRBJ1-2; D is unresolved. Sequencing was performed on PBMCs or T cells enriched from blood (not recorded which). This clonotype originated in a woman aged 30 to 39 who had recovered from COVID-19. CDR3 nucleotides: TGTGCCAGCAGCGAAGGAGCGGCTGGCTACACCTTC. This sequence encodes CASSEGAAGYTF.